A single sample gave rise to the 17 T cell receptor beta chains below, sequenced in a study of cytomegalovirus exposure and HLA in healthy donors (dated by TCRdb to 2016 to 2017). The library relied on the immunoSEQ multiplex PCR assay. For the multiplex PCR, a mixture combining 60 forward primers for TCR Vbeta segments and 13 reverse primers for TCR Jbeta segments was used. In its TCRdb copy, this immuneACCESS table keeps in-frame sequences only and misses some clones. Where compared with another copy, unresolved V genes explain less than half of these, and the others have no known cause. Within this sample are almost 200,000 clones, with approximately 85% of them counted one time only. Over 2% of the sample goes to the ten largest clones. What was sequenced was PBMCs. Receptors originate from a woman aged 45-60 years in good health and CMV-seronegative.

The genes are TRBV18 and TRBJ1-3; 8 bases map to TRBD1. V shed 2 bases, J shed 0 bases, and the junction held 3 bases outside the gene matches. Germline V gene sequence: CDR1 KGHSH, CDR2 LQKENI. CDR3 size: 16 residues. The CDR3, as DNA: TGTGCCAGCTCACCAGCCACAGGGGGCTCTGGAAACACCATATATTTT. Protein product: CASSPATGGSGNTIYF.

The chain joins TRBV5-1 to TRBJ2-6; TRBD1 might be the D (6 bases). Germline V gene sequence: CDR1 SGHRS, CDR2 YFSETQ. Between the trimmed V and J ends, which lost 0 bases and 0 bases, there was a span of 16 bases. This CDR3 is 19 amino acids long. CDR3: CASSLVGGRDRSGANVLTF. The CDR3 DNA reads as TGCGCCAGCAGCTTGGTTGGGGGCCGTGACCGCTCTGGGGCCAACGTCCTGACTTTC.

A single count supports this clone. The chain couples TRBV10-2 to TRBJ2-3, with TRBD2 matching 10 bases. The CDR3 runs 14 residues. Trimming cost V 10 bases and J 4 bases; bases outside gene matches: 8. The V gene's germline CDR1 is WSHSY and CDR2 SAAADI. DNA of the CDR3: TGCGCCATAGAGCGGGAGGGCCGCGCAGATACGCAGTATTTT. Translation: CAIEREGRADTQYF.

This chain uses TRBV30 with TRBJ2-2; TRBD2 aligns across 12 bases. The CDR3 extends over 15 amino acids. Germline V gene sequence: CDR1 GTSNPN, CDR2 SVGIG (reference sequence). The trim removed 4 bases at V and 5 bases at J, leaving 5 bases unmatched. The CDR3 sequence is CAWTRGLAGTGELFF. The CDR3 coding sequence is TGTGCCTGGACCCGAGGACTAGCGGGAACCGGGGAGCTGTTTTTT. The variable domain in full, with the rest retrieved from reference TRBV30 and TRBJ2-2, is SQTIHQWPATLVQPVGSPLSLECTVEGTSNPNLYWYRQAAGRGLQLLFYSVGIGQISSEVPQNLSASRPQDRQFILSSKKLLLSDSGFYLCAWTRGLAGTGELFFGEGSRLTVL.

V and J are TRBV7-9 and TRBJ2-6, with D maybe TRBD1 (6 bases). Looked up from germline, CDR1 is SEHNR and CDR2 is FQNEAQ (reference sequence). CDR3 length: 15 amino acids. V lost 10 bases to trimming and J lost 0 bases, with 13 bases between them. The CDR3 sequence is CATSQGSSGANVLTF. CDR3 DNA sequence: TGTGCCACCTCGCAGGGGAGCTCTGGGGCCAACGTCCTGACTTTC.

The chain employs TRBV18 and TRBJ2-7; TRBD2 is a possible D gene (6 bases). Germline CDR1 KGHSH, CDR2 LQKENI. The germline V and J ends were trimmed by 2 bases and 9 bases, with 14 bases remaining between them. This CDR3 region has 13 residues. DNA of the CDR3: TGTGCCAGCTCACCAACCCCGGGAGAAGCGCAGTACTTC. Translated: CASSPTPGEAQYF.

The chain has TRBV19 and TRBJ2-7; D might be TRBD2 (6 bases). This CDR3 region has 17 residues. Per the germline V gene, CDR1 is LNHDA and CDR2 is SQIVND (reference sequence). Trimming removed 1 base at V and 3 bases at J, with 19 bases between. The CDR3 nucleotides read TGTGCCAGTAGTATAGGAGGAGGGTTTCAGGGATACTACGAGCAGTACTTC. It specifies CASSIGGGFQGYYEQYF.

This clone has only a few counts. The chain links TRBV6-1 to TRBJ1-5, with 8 positions matching TRBD1. The CDR3 runs 15 residues. J gave up 4 bases and V 2 bases, and 4 bases lay outside the gene matches. Germline loops: CDR1 MNHNS, CDR2 SASEGT. The CDR3 nucleotides read TGTGCCAGCAGTGAATTGGACAGGGTTAATCAGCCCCAGCATTTT. Protein: CASSELDRVNQPQHF.

The chain is built from TRBV7-2 and TRBJ2-5; 12 bases agree with TRBD1. Trimming at V came to 3 bases and at J to 2 bases, leaving 10 bases not matched to a gene. The CDR3 loop spans 18 amino acids. Germline CDR1 SGHTA, CDR2 FQGNSA. CDR3 in amino acids: CASSFAYRDRGQQETQYF. The CDR3 coding sequence is TGTGCCAGCAGCTTCGCGTACCGGGACAGGGGGCAACAAGAGACCCAGTACTTC.

The chain has TRBV7-2 and TRBJ1-1, with D hard to call. CDR3 length: 11 amino acids. V was trimmed by 6 bases and J by 7 bases, leaving 9 bases between them. Germline CDR1 is SGHTA and CDR2 is FQGNSA. For the CDR3, the DNA is TGTGCCAGCAGAGACATATATGAAGCTTTCTTT. This translates into CASRDIYEAFF. The full variable domain, rest sourced from reference TRBV7-2 and TRBJ1-1, is GAGVSQSPSNKVTEKGKDVELRCDPISGHTALYWYRQSLGQGLEFLIYFQGNSAPDKSGLPSDRFSAERTGGSVSTLTIQRTQQEDSAVYLCASRDIYEAFFGQGTRLTVV.

The V gene is TRBV28, the J gene TRBJ1-6; the match to TRBD1 covers 10 bases. V lost 4 bases and J lost 5; bases outside the gene matches: 14. Germline CDR1 is MDHEN and CDR2 is SYDVKM. The CDR3 is 19 amino acids. CDR3 bases: TGTGCCAGCAGTTATATGGGGCCCCGACAGGGGGCTAATAATTCACCCCTCCACTTT. Protein: CASSYMGPRQGANNSPLHF.

This clone appeared a single time. V usage is TRBV10-1 and J usage is TRBJ2-7; perhaps TRBD2 as D (6 bases). V lost 5 bases and J lost 5, with 22 bases in between. The CDR3 consists of 16 residues. Germline CDR1 and CDR2: WNHNN and SYGVQD (reference sequence). The CDR3 nucleotides are TGCGCCAGCAGTTATTCTTTAGCGGCTACCCGGGACGAGCAGTACTTC. It encodes CASSYSLAATRDEQYF.

The chain has TRBV10-2 and TRBJ2-7, with 9 bases lining up with TRBD2. This CDR3 contains 12 residues. With 8 bases clipped from V and 5 bases from J, the junction kept 4 bases outside the gene matches. Germline V lookup: CDR1 WSHSY, CDR2 SAAADI. As DNA, the CDR3 is TGCGCCAGCCGGGGGACTAGCAACGAGCAGTACTTC. Protein product: CASRGTSNEQYF.

The rearrangement links TRBV10-3 to TRBJ1-4; D unresolved. Per germline, CDR1 ENHRY and CDR2 SYGVKD. The V end was cut by 3 bases, the J end by 14 bases, with 13 bases between. The CDR3 sequence is 12 residues long. The CDR3 DNA reads as TGTGCCATCAGTGACAATGGGAGGACCCTGTTTTTT. Translation: CAISDNGRTLFF.

This rearrangement joins TRBV30 to TRBJ2-4; D call uncertain. V gave up 2 bases and J gave up 0 bases, with 14 bases separating them. Germline V lookup: CDR1 GTSNPN, CDR2 SVGIG (reference sequence). CDR3 size: 16 residues. CDR3 DNA sequence: TGTGCCTGGAGTAAAAACAGACCTCTAGCCAAAAACATTCAGTACTTC. It is translated as CAWSKNRPLAKNIQYF. Filled out from reference TRBV30 and TRBJ2-4, the complete variable domain reads SQTIHQWPATLVQPVGSPLSLECTVEGTSNPNLYWYRQAAGRGLQLLFYSVGIGQISSEVPQNLSASRPQDRQFILSSKKLLLSDSGFYLCAWSKNRPLAKNIQYFGAGTRLSVL.

On this clone: The junction departs from germline at one end; a sequencing error may be responsible. The V gene is TRBV7-9, the J gene TRBJ1-1, with 12 bases fitting TRBD1. There are 18 residues in the CDR3. Looked up from germline, CDR1 is SEHNR and CDR2 is FQNEAQ (reference sequence). CDR3 amino acids: CSSSLAWSRDRGQTEAFF. Here the CDR3 DNA reads TGTTCCAGCAGCTTAGCTTGGTCCCGGGACAGGGGGCAAACTGAAGCTTTCTTT.

The sample holds one count of this clone. CDR3 amino acids: CASSQSDTLVDRNSGNTIYF. CDR3 in DNA: TGCGCCAGCAGTCAATCGGACACCTTAGTTGACAGGAACTCTGGAAACACCATATATTTT. The rearrangement links TRBV23-1 to TRBJ1-3; D might be TRBD1 (6 bases). TRBV23-1 is filed as an ORF, its function uncertain. This CDR3 has 20 amino acids. V dropped 0 bases and J dropped 0 bases, with 21 bases sitting between them.